This paragraph covers one TCR beta chain sequence. This sample was taken from a study of blood T cells in healthy people across ages. Primed by a sample-barcoded 5' primer and a J-beta primer mix, a second PCR proceeded for about 6 to 11 cycles. TCRdb itself ran the 5' RACE reads through MiXCR, one entry per CDR3 protein. Of around 1,700,000 distinct CDR3 sequences listed, 28% are singletons. This receptor was identified in a woman younger than 45 in good health. The sequenced material came from blood.

CDR3 nucleotide sequence: TGTGCCAGCAGTTTCCCCGGGACAGGGAAGGTGAGAGATACGCAGTATTTT. The encoded protein is CASSFPGTGKVRDTQYF. The chain couples TRBV28 to TRBJ2-3, with 9 bases aligning to TRBD1. Germline CDR1 reads MDHEN; CDR2 reads SYDVKM. The CDR3 has 17 amino acids. V shed 3 bases, J shed 5 bases, and the junction held 12 bases outside the gene matches.